The rows below give T cell receptor beta chains drawn from one sample of a study of blood T cell repertoires in COVID-19. The protocol was immunoSEQ multiplex PCR, while the TCRdb copy is restricted to in-frame clones and leaves out a portion. The repertoire consists of 240,000 or so clones, with nearly 90% occurring once and the leading ten covering roughly 0.8%. Material: peripheral blood. These receptors were obtained from a woman in her 30s with acute or convalescent COVID-19. CDR3s include the opening cysteine and the closing phenylalanine or tryptophan. Fields, in order: V gene, clone size, D gene, J gene, CDR3 protein, CDR3 DNA. The D gene is left open where the match is weak. Expanded clones get a size class; other rows say once, few or many, or leave the size out.

V gene: TRBV6-5; clone size: -; D gene: TRBD1; J gene: TRBJ2-5; CDR3 protein: CASNPDRAVETQYF; CDR3 DNA: TGTGCCAGCAACCCCGACAGGGCGGTAGAGACCCAGTACTTC
V gene: TRBV19; clone size: -; D gene: TRBD2; J gene: TRBJ2-1; CDR3 protein: CASSIDLWGSGSYNEQFF; CDR3 DNA: TGTGCCAGTAGTATAGATCTATGGGGTAGCGGGAGCTACAATGAGCAGTTCTTC
V gene: TRBV6-2/TRBV6-3; clone size: -; D gene: -; J gene: TRBJ2-2; CDR3 protein: CASSSSRESGELFF; CDR3 DNA: TGTGCCAGCAGTTCCTCACGAGAGTCCGGGGAGCTGTTTTTT
V gene: TRBV30; clone size: -; D gene: -; J gene: TRBJ2-3; CDR3 protein: CAWSVLGSRTDTQYF; CDR3 DNA: TGTGCCTGGAGTGTACTCGGGTCTCGGACAGATACGCAGTATTTT
V gene: TRBV5-1; clone size: -; D gene: TRBD2; J gene: TRBJ2-1; CDR3 protein: CASSYGLAGHNEQFF; CDR3 DNA: TGCGCCAGCAGCTATGGACTAGCGGGGCACAATGAGCAGTTCTTC
V gene: TRBV7-2; clone size: -; D gene: TRBD2; J gene: TRBJ2-3; CDR3 protein: CASRLAGGSTDTQYF; CDR3 DNA: TGTGCTTCGAGACTAGCGGGAGGAAGCACAGATACGCAGTATTTT
V gene: TRBV12-3/TRBV12-4; clone size: -; D gene: -; J gene: TRBJ2-7; CDR3 protein: CASSPGGSYEQYF; CDR3 DNA: TGTGCCAGCAGTCCCGGGGGCTCCTACGAGCAGTACTTC
V gene: TRBV13; clone size: -; D gene: TRBD2; J gene: TRBJ2-2; CDR3 protein: CASSLRGGSGRKTGELFF; CDR3 DNA: TGTGCCAGCAGCTTAAGGGGTGGTAGCGGGAGAAAGACCGGGGAGCTGTTTTTT
V gene: TRBV4-1; clone size: -; D gene: TRBD1; J gene: TRBJ2-1; CDR3 protein: CASSPRIVGQGTQSYNEQFF; CDR3 DNA: TGCGCCAGCAGCCCAAGAATAGTGGGACAGGGCACACAATCCTACAATGAGCAGTTCTTC
V gene: TRBV9; clone size: -; D gene: -; J gene: TRBJ2-3; CDR3 protein: CASSGRENTQYF; CDR3 DNA: TGTGCCAGCAGCGGGAGGGAAAATACGCAGTATTTT
V gene: TRBV7-9; clone size: -; D gene: -; J gene: TRBJ2-1; CDR3 protein: CASSLESRGEQFF; CDR3 DNA: TGTGCCAGCAGCTTAGAATCCCGGGGGGAGCAGTTCTTC
V gene: TRBV6-2/TRBV6-3; clone size: -; D gene: -; J gene: TRBJ2-5; CDR3 protein: CASSFNVLGGTQYF; CDR3 DNA: TGTGCCAGCAGTTTTAACGTATTAGGGGGGACCCAGTACTTC
V gene: TRBV12-5; clone size: -; D gene: TRBD1; J gene: TRBJ2-5; CDR3 protein: CASALDRYQETQYF; CDR3 DNA: TGTGCTAGTGCCCTGGACAGGTACCAAGAGACCCAGTACTTC
V gene: TRBV25-1; clone size: -; D gene: TRBD1; J gene: TRBJ1-4; CDR3 protein: CASVEQGEKLFF; CDR3 DNA: TGTGCCAGCGTCGAACAGGGGGAAAAACTGTTTTTT
V gene: TRBV29-1; clone size: -; D gene: TRBD1; J gene: TRBJ1-4; CDR3 protein: CSAGTGLQLANEKLFF; CDR3 DNA: TGCAGCGCCGGGACAGGGCTTCAACTGGCTAATGAAAAACTGTTTTTT
V gene: TRBV21-1; clone size: -; D gene: -; J gene: TRBJ2-7; CDR3 protein: CASSKYKVAGRPYEQYF; CDR3 DNA: TGTGCCAGCAGCAAATATAAGGTGGCGGGACGACCCTACGAGCAGTACTTC
V gene: TRBV28; clone size: -; D gene: -; J gene: TRBJ1-5; CDR3 protein: CASSLSPAGSNQPQHF; CDR3 DNA: TGTGCCAGCAGTTTATCCCCCGCCGGGAGCAATCAGCCCCAGCATTTT
V gene: TRBV18; clone size: -; D gene: TRBD2; J gene: TRBJ2-7; CDR3 protein: CASSPLAGPYEQYF; CDR3 DNA: TGTGCCAGCTCACCTCTAGCGGGACCCTACGAGCAGTACTTC
V gene: TRBV25-1; clone size: -; D gene: TRBD1; J gene: TRBJ1-2; CDR3 protein: CASSATGFDYGYTF; CDR3 DNA: TGTGCCAGCAGCGCGACAGGGTTTGACTATGGCTACACCTTC
V gene: TRBV5-1; clone size: -; D gene: TRBD2; J gene: TRBJ2-1; CDR3 protein: CASSSLGLEESYNEQFF; CDR3 DNA: TGCGCCAGCAGCTCACTCGGACTAGAGGAGTCCTACAATGAGCAGTTCTTC
V gene: TRBV14; clone size: -; D gene: -; J gene: TRBJ2-2; CDR3 protein: CASSQVQDFTGELFF; CDR3 DNA: TGTGCCAGCAGCCAAGTACAGGATTTCACCGGGGAGCTGTTTTTT
V gene: TRBV13; clone size: -; D gene: -; J gene: TRBJ1-1; CDR3 protein: CASNLGRNTEAFF; CDR3 DNA: TGTGCCAGCAACCTTGGGAGAAACACTGAAGCTTTCTTT
V gene: TRBV25-1; clone size: -; D gene: -; J gene: TRBJ2-5; CDR3 protein: CASRRERNEETQYF; CDR3 DNA: TGTGCCAGCAGGAGGGAAAGAAACGAAGAGACCCAGTACTTC
V gene: TRBV18; clone size: -; D gene: TRBD1; J gene: TRBJ1-4; CDR3 protein: CASSPRGQFNEKLFF; CDR3 DNA: TGTGCCAGCTCACCACGGGGACAGTTCAATGAAAAACTGTTTTTT
V gene: TRBV19; clone size: -; D gene: -; J gene: TRBJ1-2; CDR3 protein: CASSVGYGYTF; CDR3 DNA: TGTGCCAGTAGTGTCGGCTATGGCTACACCTTC
V gene: TRBV5-1; clone size: -; D gene: TRBD2; J gene: TRBJ2-1; CDR3 protein: CASSIPGTSGHNEQFF; CDR3 DNA: TGCGCCAGCAGCATCCCCGGGACTAGCGGACACAATGAGCAGTTCTTC
V gene: TRBV29-1; clone size: -; D gene: -; J gene: TRBJ2-7; CDR3 protein: CSVEGGRGWDEQYF; CDR3 DNA: TGCAGCGTTGAAGGTGGGAGAGGGTGGGACGAGCAGTACTTC
V gene: TRBV5-5; clone size: -; D gene: -; J gene: TRBJ2-7; CDR3 protein: CASSLSGYEQYF; CDR3 DNA: TGTGCCAGCAGCTTATCAGGATACGAGCAGTACTTC
V gene: TRBV19; clone size: -; D gene: TRBD1; J gene: TRBJ1-1; CDR3 protein: CASSIPDRVDTEAFF; CDR3 DNA: TGTGCCAGTAGTATACCGGACAGGGTTGACACTGAAGCTTTCTTT
V gene: TRBV5-8; clone size: -; D gene: -; J gene: TRBJ2-1; CDR3 protein: CASSLGLAHNEQFF; CDR3 DNA: TGTGCCAGCAGCTTGGGCCTAGCGCACAATGAGCAGTTCTTC
V gene: TRBV7-9; clone size: -; D gene: -; J gene: TRBJ1-6; CDR3 protein: CASSRTEERSPLHF; CDR3 DNA: TGTGCCAGCAGCCGGACAGAGGAGCGTTCACCCCTCCACTTT
V gene: TRBV7-9; clone size: -; D gene: TRBD2; J gene: TRBJ2-5; CDR3 protein: CASSLGFGGEQTQYF; CDR3 DNA: TGTGCCAGCAGCTTAGGGTTTGGGGGGGAACAGACCCAGTACTTC
V gene: TRBV27; clone size: -; D gene: -; J gene: TRBJ2-7; CDR3 protein: CASSLGGHTYEQYF; CDR3 DNA: TGTGCCAGCAGTTTAGGCGGACATACCTACGAGCAGTACTTC
V gene: TRBV6-1; clone size: -; D gene: -; J gene: TRBJ1-1; CDR3 protein: CASRETAEAFF; CDR3 DNA: TGTGCCAGCAGGGAGACAGCTGAAGCTTTCTTT
V gene: TRBV20-1; clone size: -; D gene: TRBD1; J gene: TRBJ2-7; CDR3 protein: CSASTGTGYEQYF; CDR3 DNA: TGCAGTGCTAGTACCGGGACAGGGTACGAGCAGTACTTC
V gene: TRBV2; clone size: -; D gene: TRBD2; J gene: TRBJ2-2; CDR3 protein: CASNPKSGRRGTGELFF; CDR3 DNA: TGTGCCAGCAACCCAAAAAGCGGGAGACGCGGCACCGGGGAGCTGTTTTTT
V gene: TRBV19; clone size: -; D gene: TRBD2; J gene: TRBJ2-1; CDR3 protein: CASSMLRVAGADEQFF; CDR3 DNA: TGTGCCAGTAGTATGCTGAGGGTAGCGGGAGCTGATGAGCAGTTCTTC
V gene: TRBV6-5; clone size: once; D gene: TRBD2; J gene: TRBJ2-2; CDR3 protein: CASRASGRFGELFF; CDR3 DNA: TGTGCCAGCAGAGCCAGCGGGAGATTCGGGGAGCTGTTTTTT
V gene: TRBV20-1; clone size: many; D gene: TRBD1; J gene: TRBJ2-2; CDR3 protein: CSASDRGPSNTGELFF; CDR3 DNA: TGCAGTGCTAGTGACAGGGGGCCTTCGAACACCGGGGAGCTGTTTTTT
V gene: TRBV6-5; clone size: -; D gene: -; J gene: TRBJ2-7; CDR3 protein: CASSPVAGVEQYF; CDR3 DNA: TGTGCCAGCAGTCCTGTCGCAGGGGTCGAGCAGTACTTC
V gene: TRBV5-1; clone size: -; D gene: TRBD2; J gene: TRBJ2-7; CDR3 protein: CASSWGGNPSYEQYF; CDR3 DNA: TGCGCCAGCAGCTGGGGGGGGAACCCCTCCTACGAGCAGTACTTC
V gene: TRBV10-1; clone size: -; D gene: -; J gene: TRBJ1-4; CDR3 protein: CASPRQATNEKLFF; CDR3 DNA: TGCGCCAGCCCCCGTCAGGCAACTAATGAAAAACTGTTTTTT
V gene: TRBV27; clone size: -; D gene: TRBD1; J gene: TRBJ2-7; CDR3 protein: CASSRGQGARQYF; CDR3 DNA: TGTGCCAGCAGTCGTGGACAGGGGGCGAGGCAGTACTTC
V gene: TRBV9; clone size: -; D gene: -; J gene: TRBJ1-1; CDR3 protein: CASSGRGNTEAFF; CDR3 DNA: TGTGCCAGCAGCGGTAGAGGGAACACTGAAGCTTTCTTT
V gene: TRBV10-1; clone size: once; D gene: TRBD2; J gene: TRBJ2-3; CDR3 protein: CASSEASGIGTDTQYF; CDR3 DNA: TGCGCCAGCAGTGAGGCTAGCGGGATCGGCACAGATACGCAGTATTTT
V gene: TRBV7-3; clone size: -; D gene: TRBD1; J gene: TRBJ2-5; CDR3 protein: CASSLAGTGGGQETQYF; CDR3 DNA: TGTGCCAGCAGCTTAGCTGGGACAGGGGGAGGGCAAGAGACCCAGTACTTC